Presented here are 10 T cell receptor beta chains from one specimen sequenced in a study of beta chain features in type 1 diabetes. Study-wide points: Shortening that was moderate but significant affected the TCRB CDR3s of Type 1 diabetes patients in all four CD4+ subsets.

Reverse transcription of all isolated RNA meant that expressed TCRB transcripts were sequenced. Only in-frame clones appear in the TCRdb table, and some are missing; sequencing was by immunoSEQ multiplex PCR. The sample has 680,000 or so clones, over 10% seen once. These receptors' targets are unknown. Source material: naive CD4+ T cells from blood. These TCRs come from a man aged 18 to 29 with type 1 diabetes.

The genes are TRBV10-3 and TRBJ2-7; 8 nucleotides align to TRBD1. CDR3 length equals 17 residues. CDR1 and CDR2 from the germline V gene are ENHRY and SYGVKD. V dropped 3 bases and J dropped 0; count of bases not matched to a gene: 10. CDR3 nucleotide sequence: TGTGCCATCAGTGACTACCCCCCGGACAGGGACTCCTACGAGCAGTACTTC. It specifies CAISDYPPDRDSYEQYF.

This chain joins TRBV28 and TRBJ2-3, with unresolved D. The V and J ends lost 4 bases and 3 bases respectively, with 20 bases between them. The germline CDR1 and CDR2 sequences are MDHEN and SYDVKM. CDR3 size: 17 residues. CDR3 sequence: CASSSPQSLVETDTQYF. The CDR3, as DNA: TGTGCCAGCAGTTCTCCCCAAAGTCTAGTGGAAACAGATACGCAGTATTTT.

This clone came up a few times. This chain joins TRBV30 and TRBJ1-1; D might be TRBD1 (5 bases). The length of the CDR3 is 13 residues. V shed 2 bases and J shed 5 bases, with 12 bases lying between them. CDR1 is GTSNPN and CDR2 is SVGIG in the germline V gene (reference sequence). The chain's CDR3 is CAWSLSGGTEAFF. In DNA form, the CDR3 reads TGTGCCTGGAGTCTATCCGGGGGGACTGAAGCTTTCTTT.

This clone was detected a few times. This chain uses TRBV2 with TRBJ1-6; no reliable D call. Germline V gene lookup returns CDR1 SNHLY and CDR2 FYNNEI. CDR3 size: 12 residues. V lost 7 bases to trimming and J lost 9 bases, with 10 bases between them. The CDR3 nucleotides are TGTGCCAGCACCAGCACGAGTTCACCCCTCCACTTT. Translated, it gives CASTSTSSPLHF.

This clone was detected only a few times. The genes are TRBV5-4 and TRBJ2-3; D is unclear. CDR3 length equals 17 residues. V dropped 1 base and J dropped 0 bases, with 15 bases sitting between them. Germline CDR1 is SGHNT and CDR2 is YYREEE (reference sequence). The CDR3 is CASSLRATQSSTDTQYF. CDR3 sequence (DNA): TGTGCCAGCAGCTTGCGTGCCACACAGTCTAGCACAGATACGCAGTATTTT.

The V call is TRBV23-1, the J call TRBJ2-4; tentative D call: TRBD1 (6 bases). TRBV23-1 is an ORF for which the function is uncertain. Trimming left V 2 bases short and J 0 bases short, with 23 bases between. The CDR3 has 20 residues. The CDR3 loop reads CASSQLSLTGWRLAKNIQYF. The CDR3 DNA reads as TGCGCCAGCAGTCAACTTTCCCTGACAGGATGGAGATTAGCCAAAAACATTCAGTACTTC.

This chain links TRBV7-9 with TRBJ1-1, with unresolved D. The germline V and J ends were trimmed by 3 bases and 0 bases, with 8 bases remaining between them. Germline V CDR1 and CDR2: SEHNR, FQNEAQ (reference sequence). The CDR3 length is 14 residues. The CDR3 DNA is TGTGCCAGCAGCTTGGGCAACTTGAACACTGAAGCTTTCTTT. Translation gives CASSLGNLNTEAFF.

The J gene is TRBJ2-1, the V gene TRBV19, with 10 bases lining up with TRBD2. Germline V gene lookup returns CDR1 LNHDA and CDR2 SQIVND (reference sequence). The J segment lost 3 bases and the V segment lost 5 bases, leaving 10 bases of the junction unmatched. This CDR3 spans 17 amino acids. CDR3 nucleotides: TGTGCCAGTAGTCCTCCCGTGACTAGCGGGTACTACAATGAGCAGTTCTTC. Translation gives CASSPPVTSGYYNEQFF.

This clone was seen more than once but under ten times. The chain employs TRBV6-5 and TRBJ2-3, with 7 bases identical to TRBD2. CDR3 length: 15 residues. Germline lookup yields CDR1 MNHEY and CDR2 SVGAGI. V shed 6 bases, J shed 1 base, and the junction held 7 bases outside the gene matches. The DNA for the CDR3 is TGTGCCAGCAGGCCCCTAACTAGCGGCACAGATACGCAGTATTTT. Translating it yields CASRPLTSGTDTQYF.

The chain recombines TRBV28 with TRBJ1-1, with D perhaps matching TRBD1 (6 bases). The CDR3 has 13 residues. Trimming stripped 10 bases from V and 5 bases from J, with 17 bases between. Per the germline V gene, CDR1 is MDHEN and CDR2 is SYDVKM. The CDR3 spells CAIHPFTGTEAFF. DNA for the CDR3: TGTGCCATCCACCCCTTTACAGGGACTGAAGCTTTCTTT.